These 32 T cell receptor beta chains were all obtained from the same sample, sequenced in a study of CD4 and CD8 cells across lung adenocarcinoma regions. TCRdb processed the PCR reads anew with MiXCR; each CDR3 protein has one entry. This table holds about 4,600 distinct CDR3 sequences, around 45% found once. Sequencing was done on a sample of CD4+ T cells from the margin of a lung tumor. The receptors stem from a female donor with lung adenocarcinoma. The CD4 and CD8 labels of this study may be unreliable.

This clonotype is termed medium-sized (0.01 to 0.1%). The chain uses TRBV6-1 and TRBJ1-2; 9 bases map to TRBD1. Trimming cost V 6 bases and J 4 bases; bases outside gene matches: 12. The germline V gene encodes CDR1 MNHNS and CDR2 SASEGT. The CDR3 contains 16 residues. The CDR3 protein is CASRPSSGTGTYGYTF. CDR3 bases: TGTGCCAGCAGGCCCTCGTCCGGGACAGGGACCTATGGCTACACCTTC.

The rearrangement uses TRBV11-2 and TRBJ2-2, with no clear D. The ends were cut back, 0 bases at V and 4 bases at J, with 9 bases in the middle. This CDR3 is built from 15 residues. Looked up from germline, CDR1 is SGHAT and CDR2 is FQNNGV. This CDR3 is CASSLEFPSTGELFF. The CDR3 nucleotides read TGTGCCAGCAGCTTAGAGTTCCCCAGCACCGGGGAGCTGTTTTTT.

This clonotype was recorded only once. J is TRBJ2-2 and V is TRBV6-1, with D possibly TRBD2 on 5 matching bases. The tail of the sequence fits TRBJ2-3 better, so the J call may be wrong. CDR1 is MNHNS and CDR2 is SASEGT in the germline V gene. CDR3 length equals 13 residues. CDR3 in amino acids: CASMGASTGAQYF. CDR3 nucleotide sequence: TGTGCCAGCATGGGTGCGAGCACCGGGGCGCAGTATTTT.

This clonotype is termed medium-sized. The DNA of the CDR3 is TGTGCCAGCACGCGGACGACAGGGAACACCGGGGAGCTGTTTTTT. It yields the protein CASTRTTGNTGELFF. V and J are TRBV7-6 and TRBJ2-2, with a tentative D call TRBD1 (6 bases). The V end lost 7 bases, the J end lost 1 base, and 13 bases lay between the germline ends. This CDR3 is built from 15 residues. Germline V gives CDR1 SGHVS, CDR2 FNYEAQ.

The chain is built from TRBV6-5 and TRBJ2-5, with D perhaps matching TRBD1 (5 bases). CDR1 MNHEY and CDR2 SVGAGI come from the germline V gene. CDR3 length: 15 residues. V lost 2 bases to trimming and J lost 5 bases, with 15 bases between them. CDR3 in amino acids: CASSYTNRLGETQYF. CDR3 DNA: TGTGCCAGCAGTTACACCAACAGGTTAGGGGAGACCCAGTACTTC.

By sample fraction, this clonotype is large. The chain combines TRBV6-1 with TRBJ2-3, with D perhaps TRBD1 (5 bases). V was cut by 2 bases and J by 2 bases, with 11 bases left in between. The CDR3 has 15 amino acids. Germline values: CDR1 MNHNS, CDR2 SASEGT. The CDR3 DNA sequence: TGTGCCAGCAGTGAATACGGCAGGGTCACAGATACGCAGTATTTT. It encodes CASSEYGRVTDTQYF.

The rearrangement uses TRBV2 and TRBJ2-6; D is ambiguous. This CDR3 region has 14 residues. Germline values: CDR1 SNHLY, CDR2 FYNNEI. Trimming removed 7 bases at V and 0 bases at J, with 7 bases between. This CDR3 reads CASTVPSGANVLTF. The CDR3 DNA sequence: TGTGCCAGCACCGTCCCCTCTGGGGCCAACGTCCTGACTTTC.

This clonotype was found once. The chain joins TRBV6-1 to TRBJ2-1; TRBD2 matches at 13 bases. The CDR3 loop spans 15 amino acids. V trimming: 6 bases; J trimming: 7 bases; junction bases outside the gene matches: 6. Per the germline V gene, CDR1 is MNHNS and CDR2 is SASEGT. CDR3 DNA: TGTGCCAGCAGAACAAGACTAGCGGGAGGAAATGAGCAGTTCTTC. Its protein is CASRTRLAGGNEQFF.

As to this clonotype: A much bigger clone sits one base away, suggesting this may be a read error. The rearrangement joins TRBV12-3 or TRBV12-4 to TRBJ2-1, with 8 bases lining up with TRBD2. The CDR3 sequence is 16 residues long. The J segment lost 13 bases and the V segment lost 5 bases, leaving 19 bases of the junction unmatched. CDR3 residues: CASSPRSSGVQETQFF. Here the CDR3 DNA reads TGTGCCAGCAGTCCGCGTAGTAGCGGGGTTCAAGAGACCCAGTTCTTC.

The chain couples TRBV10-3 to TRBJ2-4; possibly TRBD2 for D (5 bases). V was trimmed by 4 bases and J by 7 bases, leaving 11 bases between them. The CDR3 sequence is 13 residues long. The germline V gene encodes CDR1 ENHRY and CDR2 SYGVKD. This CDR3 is CAISGTPGNIQYF. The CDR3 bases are TGTGCCATCAGTGGGACTCCCGGGAACATTCAGTACTTC.

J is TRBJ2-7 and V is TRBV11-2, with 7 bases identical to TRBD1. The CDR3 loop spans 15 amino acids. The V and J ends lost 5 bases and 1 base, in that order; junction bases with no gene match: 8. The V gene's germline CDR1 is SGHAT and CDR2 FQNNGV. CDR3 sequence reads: CASSPQGSWSYEQYF. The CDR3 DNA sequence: TGTGCCAGCAGCCCACAGGGGAGTTGGTCCTACGAGCAGTACTTC.

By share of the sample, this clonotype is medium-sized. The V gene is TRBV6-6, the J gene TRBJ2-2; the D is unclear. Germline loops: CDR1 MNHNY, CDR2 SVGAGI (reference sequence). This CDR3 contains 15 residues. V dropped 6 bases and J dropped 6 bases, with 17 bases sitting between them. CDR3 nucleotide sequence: TGTGCCAGCAGACTCCAGTCCGGAATTCCCGGGGAGCTGTTTTTT. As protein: CASRLQSGIPGELFF.

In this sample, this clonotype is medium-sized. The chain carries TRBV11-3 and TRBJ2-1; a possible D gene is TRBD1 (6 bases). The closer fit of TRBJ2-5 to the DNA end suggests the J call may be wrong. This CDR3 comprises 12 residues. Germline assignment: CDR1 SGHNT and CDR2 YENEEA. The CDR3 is CASSLRGETQYF. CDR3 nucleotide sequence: TGTGCCAGCAGCTTAAGGGGGGAGACCCAGTACTTC.

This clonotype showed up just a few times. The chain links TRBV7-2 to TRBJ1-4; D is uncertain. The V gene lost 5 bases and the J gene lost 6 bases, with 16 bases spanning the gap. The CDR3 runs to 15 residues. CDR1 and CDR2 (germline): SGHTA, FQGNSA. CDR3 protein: CASSTYLGVDEKLFF. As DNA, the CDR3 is TGTGCCAGCAGCACTTACTTGGGAGTTGATGAAAAACTGTTTTTT.

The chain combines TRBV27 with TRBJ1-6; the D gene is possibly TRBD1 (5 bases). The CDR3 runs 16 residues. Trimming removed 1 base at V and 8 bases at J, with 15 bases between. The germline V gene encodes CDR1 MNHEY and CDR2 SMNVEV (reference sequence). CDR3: CASSLWAGLNDSPLHF. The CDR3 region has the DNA TGTGCCAGCAGTTTATGGGCAGGGCTGAATGATTCACCCCTCCACTTT.

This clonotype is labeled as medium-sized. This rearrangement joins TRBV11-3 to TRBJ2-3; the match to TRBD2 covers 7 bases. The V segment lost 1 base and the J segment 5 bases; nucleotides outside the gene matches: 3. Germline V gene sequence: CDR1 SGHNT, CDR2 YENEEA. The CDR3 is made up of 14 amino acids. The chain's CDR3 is CASSLGGEGDTQYF. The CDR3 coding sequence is TGTGCCAGCAGCTTAGGAGGGGAGGGAGATACGCAGTATTTT.

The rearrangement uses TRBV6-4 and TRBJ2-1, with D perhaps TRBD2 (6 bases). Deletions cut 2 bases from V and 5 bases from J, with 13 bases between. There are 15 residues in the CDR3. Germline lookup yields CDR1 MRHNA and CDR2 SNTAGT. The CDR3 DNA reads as TGTGCCAGCAGTGACGCCCCAGCGGGCAACAATGAGCAGTTCTTC. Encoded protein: CASSDAPAGNNEQFF.

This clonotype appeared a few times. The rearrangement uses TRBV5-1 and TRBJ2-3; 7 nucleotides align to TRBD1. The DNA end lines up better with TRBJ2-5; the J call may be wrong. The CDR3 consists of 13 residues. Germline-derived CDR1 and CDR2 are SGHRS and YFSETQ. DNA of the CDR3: TGCGCCAGCAGCTCCCGGGACAGCGAGACCCAGTACTTC. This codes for CASSSRDSETQYF.

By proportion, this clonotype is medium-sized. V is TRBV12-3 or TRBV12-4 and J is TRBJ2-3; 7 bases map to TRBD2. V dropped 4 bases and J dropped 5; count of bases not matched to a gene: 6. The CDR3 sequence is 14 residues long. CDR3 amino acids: CASSSFGGEDTQYF. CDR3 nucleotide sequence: TGTGCCAGCAGTTCTTTTGGGGGGGAAGATACGCAGTATTTT.

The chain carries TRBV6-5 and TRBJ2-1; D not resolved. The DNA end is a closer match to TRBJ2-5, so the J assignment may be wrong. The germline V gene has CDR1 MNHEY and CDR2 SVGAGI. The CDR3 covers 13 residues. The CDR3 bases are TGTGCCAGCAGTTACGGGCCTGAAGAGACCCAGTACTTC. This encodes CASSYGPEETQYF.

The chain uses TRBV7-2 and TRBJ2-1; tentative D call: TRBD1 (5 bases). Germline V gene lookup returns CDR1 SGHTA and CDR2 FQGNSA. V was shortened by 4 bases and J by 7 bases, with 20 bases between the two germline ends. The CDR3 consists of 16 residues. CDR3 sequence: CASSSLTSDKLNEQFF. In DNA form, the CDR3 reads TGTGCCAGCAGCTCCCTCACCTCGGACAAACTAAATGAGCAGTTCTTC. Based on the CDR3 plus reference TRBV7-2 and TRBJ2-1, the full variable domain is GAGVSQSPSNKVTEKGKDVELRCDPISGHTALYWYRQSLGQGLEFLIYFQGNSAPDKSGLPSDRFSAERTGGSVSTLTIQRTQQEDSAVYLCASSSLTSDKLNEQFFGPGTRLTVL.

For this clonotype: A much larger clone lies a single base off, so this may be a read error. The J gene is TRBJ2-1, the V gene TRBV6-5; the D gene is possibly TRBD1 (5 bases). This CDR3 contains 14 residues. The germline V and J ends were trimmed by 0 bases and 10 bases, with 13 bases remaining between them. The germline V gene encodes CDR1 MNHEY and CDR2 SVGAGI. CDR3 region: CASSYSETAYEQFF. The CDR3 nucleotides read TGTGCCAGCAGTTACTCAGAGACAGCCTACGAGCAGTTCTTC.

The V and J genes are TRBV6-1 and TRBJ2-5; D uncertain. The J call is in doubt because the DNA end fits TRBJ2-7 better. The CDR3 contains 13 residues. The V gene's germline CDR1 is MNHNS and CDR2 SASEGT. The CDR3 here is CASSRDMGYEQYF. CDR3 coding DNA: TGTGCCAGCAGTCGCGATATGGGCTACGAGCAGTACTTC.

The CDR3 coding sequence is TGTGCCAGCAGTCCCTCCGCGCTCAGAAATACGCAGTATTTT. Its protein is CASSPSALRNTQYF. The chain links TRBV27 to TRBJ2-3; D remains unclear. Germline assignment: CDR1 MNHEY and CDR2 SMNVEV (reference sequence). This CDR3 has 14 residues. V was trimmed by 5 bases and J by 7 bases, leaving 16 bases between them.

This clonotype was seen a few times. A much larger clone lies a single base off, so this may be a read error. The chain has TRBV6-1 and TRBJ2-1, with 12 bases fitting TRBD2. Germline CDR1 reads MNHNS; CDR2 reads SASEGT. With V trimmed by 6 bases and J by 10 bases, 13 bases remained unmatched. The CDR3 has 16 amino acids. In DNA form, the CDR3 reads TGTGCCAGCAGCCGAGGACTAGCGGGGAGCTCCTACGAGCAGTTCTTC. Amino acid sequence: CASSRGLAGSSYEQFF.

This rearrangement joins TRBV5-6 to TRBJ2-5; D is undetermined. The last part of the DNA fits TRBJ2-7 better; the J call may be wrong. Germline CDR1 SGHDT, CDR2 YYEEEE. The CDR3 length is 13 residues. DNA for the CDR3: TGTGCCAGCAGCTTGGCCATGGCCTACGAGCAGTACTTC. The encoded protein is CASSLAMAYEQYF.

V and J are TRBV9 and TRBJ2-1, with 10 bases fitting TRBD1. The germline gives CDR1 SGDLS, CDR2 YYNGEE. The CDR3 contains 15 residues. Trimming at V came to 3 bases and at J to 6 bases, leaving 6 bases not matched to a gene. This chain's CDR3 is CASSDRDRGFNEQFF. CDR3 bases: TGTGCCAGCAGCGACCGGGACAGGGGTTTCAATGAGCAGTTCTTC.

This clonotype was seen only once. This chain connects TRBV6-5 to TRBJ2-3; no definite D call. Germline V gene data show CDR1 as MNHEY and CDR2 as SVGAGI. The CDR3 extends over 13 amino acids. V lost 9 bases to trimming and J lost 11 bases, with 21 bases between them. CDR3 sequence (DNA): TGTGCCAGGGGTTACAGCGCCAAAAACATGCAGTATTTT. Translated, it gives CARGYSAKNMQYF.

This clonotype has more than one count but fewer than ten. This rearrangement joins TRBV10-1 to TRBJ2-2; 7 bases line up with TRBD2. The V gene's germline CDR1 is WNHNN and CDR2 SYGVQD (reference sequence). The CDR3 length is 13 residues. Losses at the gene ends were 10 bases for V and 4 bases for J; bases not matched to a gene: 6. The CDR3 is CANWGGGTGELFF. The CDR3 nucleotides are TGCGCCAACTGGGGGGGGGGCACCGGGGAGCTGTTTTTT.

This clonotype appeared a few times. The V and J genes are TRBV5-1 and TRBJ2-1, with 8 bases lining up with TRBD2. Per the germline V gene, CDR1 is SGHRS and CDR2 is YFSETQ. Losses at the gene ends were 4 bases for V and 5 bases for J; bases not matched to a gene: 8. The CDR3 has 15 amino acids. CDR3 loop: CASSPRRAGDNEQFF. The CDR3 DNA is TGCGCCAGCAGCCCCCGGAGAGCGGGAGACAATGAGCAGTTCTTC.

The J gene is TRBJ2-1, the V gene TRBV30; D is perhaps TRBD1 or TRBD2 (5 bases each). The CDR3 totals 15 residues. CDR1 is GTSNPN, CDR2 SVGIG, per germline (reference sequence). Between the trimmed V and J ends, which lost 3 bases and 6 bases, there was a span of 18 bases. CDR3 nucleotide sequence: TGTGCCTGGAGAGGGGCCCCCGGGGAATTCAATGAGCAGTTCTTC. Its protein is CAWRGAPGEFNEQFF.

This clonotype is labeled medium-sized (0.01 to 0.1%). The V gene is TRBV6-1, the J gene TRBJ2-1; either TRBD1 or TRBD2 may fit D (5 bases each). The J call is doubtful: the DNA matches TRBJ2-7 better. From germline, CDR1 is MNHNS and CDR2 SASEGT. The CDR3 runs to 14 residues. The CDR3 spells CASSVGPTTYEQYF. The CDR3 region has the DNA TGTGCCAGCAGTGTGGGACCGACAACCTACGAGCAGTACTTC.